This passage covers 6 T cell receptor beta chains from one sample sequenced in a study of shared T cell receptors in the human thymus. Clones were sequenced by immunoSEQ multiplex PCR, and TCRdb holds only the in-frame ones, with some missing. The sample holds 700,000 to 750,000 clones; around 85% are singletons and the top ten take about 0.011%. Separately, the same data were catalogued under a study of human thymus T cells.

Sample: thymocytes. These receptors originate from a girl less than two years old with a congenital heart defect.

The rearrangement joins TRBV6-5 to TRBJ1-1, with D hard to call. This CDR3 spans 13 amino acids. V was cut by 8 bases and J by 5 bases, with 15 bases left in between. Germline V gene sequence: CDR1 MNHEY, CDR2 SVGAGI. In DNA form, the CDR3 reads TGTGCCAGCCGCCGGGGTGGGTTGACTGAAGCTTTCTTT. Amino acid sequence: CASRRGGLTEAFF.

The gene calls are TRBV11-2 and TRBJ1-4; 9 bases map to TRBD1. CDR1 and CDR2 from the germline V gene are SGHAT and FQNNGV. The CDR3 is made up of 15 amino acids. Unmatched junction bases numbered 4, after V lost 1 base and J lost 7 bases. In DNA form, the CDR3 reads TGTGCCAGCAGCTTAGGGGGACAGGGAGGTGAAAAACTGTTTTTT. It encodes CASSLGGQGGEKLFF.

The chain links TRBV5-1 to TRBJ2-3; D ambiguous. The germline CDR1 and CDR2 sequences are SGHRS and YFSETQ. Between the trimmed V and J ends, which lost 2 bases and 0 bases, there was a span of 10 bases. CDR3 size: 15 residues. The CDR3, as DNA: TGCGCCAGCAGCTTAACCGACGGGAGCACAGATACGCAGTATTTT. It yields the protein CASSLTDGSTDTQYF.

The V call is TRBV7-9, the J call TRBJ1-1; 7 nucleotides align to TRBD1. CDR3 length: 15 amino acids. The V gene end was trimmed by 5 bases and the J gene end by 3 bases; junction bases not matched to a gene: 9. In germline, CDR1 is SEHNR, CDR2 FQNEAQ (reference sequence). In DNA, the CDR3 is TGTGCCAGCAGCCCCCAGACAGGGCTGGACACTGAAGCTTTCTTT. It is translated as CASSPQTGLDTEAFF.

This chain links TRBV5-1 with TRBJ2-7; 9 nucleotides agree with TRBD2. This CDR3 is built from 15 residues. CDR1 is SGHRS, CDR2 YFSETQ, per germline. Trimming took 4 bases from V and 6 from J; bases not matched to a gene: 11. CDR3: CASSSTSGPFPEQYF. CDR3 in DNA: TGCGCCAGCAGCAGTACTAGCGGGCCCTTTCCCGAGCAGTACTTC.

The genes are TRBV9 and TRBJ2-1; TRBD2 agrees at 15 bases. The germline V gene encodes CDR1 SGDLS and CDR2 YYNGEE. Trimming took 4 bases from V and 8 from J; bases not matched to a gene: 7. The CDR3 has 16 amino acids. In DNA form, the CDR3 reads TGTGCCAGCAGCCCCATCGGACTAGCGGGGGGGGATGAGCAGTTCTTC. Its protein product is CASSPIGLAGGDEQFF.